This entry concerns a single TCR beta chain. This sample is part of a study of blood T cell repertoires in COVID-19. About the study: Nucleic acid was either cDNA or gDNA, and it came from T cells, B-cell-depleted T cells, or PBMCs.

The study drew participants aged about 18 to 95 years from fewer than 30 US areas. Original processing methods: Nucleated cell counts were estimated from reference gene primer amplification. Assay used: immunoSEQ multiplex PCR; TCRdb lists only in-frame clones, some missing. Clone size and V and J calls were adopted from that table, with D and trimming inferred from the DNA. The table has about 310,000 clones, roughly 89% seen once; the top ten hold about 8.9%. Trimming took 5 bases from V and 0 from J, leaving 8 bases between them. Germline V CDR1 and CDR2: MGHRA, YSYEKL. CDR3 length equals 14 residues.

The sequence was collected from a woman under 30 who had recovered from COVID-19. The sequenced sample was PBMCs or T cells enriched from blood (not recorded which). This chain links TRBV4-1 with TRBJ1-3; D remains ambiguous. CDR3 in DNA: TGCGCCAGCAGCGCCAGAAACTCTGGAAACACCATATATTTT. It specifies CASSARNSGNTIYF.